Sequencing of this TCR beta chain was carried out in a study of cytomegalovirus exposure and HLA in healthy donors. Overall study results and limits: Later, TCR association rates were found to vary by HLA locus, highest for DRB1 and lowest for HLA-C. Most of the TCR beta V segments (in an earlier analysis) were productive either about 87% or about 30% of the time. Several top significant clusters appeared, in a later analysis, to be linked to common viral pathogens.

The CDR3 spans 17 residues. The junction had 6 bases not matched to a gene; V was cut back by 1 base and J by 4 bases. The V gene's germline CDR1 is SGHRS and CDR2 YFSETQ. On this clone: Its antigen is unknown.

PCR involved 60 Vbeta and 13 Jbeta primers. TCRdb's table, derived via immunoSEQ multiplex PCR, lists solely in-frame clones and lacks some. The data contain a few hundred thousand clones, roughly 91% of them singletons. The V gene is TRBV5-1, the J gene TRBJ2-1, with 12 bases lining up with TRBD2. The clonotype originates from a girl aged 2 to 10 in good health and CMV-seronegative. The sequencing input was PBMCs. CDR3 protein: CASSLIASGRGYNEQFF. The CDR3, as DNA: TGCGCCAGCAGCTTGATAGCTAGCGGGAGGGGATACAATGAGCAGTTCTTC.